The present entry profiles one T cell receptor (beta chain) with its context. This sample is part of a study of preoperative IRX-2 immunotherapy in early breast cancer. Here immunoSEQ multiplex PCR was the method, and the copy in TCRdb shows in-frame clones only, minus some. Among 20,000 to 30,000 clones listed, roughly four fifths were seen once. Germline CDR1 and CDR2: LNHDA and SQIVND (reference sequence). J was trimmed by 9 bases and V by 4 bases; bases with no gene match: 16. The CDR3 contains 17 residues. As for treatment: preoperative locoregional IRX-2 cytokine immunotherapy. Samples came from a phase Ib trial of preoperative locoregional IRX-2 cytokine immunotherapy.

The V gene is TRBV19, the J gene TRBJ2-1, with 9 bases aligning to TRBD2. This clonotype was obtained from a human donor with breast cancer. The input for sequencing was lymph node tissue, taken after IRX-2 immunotherapy. CDR3: CASSTAYLAGRIGEQFF. The CDR3 nucleotides read TGTGCCAGTAGTACCGCCTATCTAGCGGGACGTATTGGTGAGCAGTTCTTC.